Presented here are 20 T cell receptor beta chains from one specimen sequenced in a study of response to subunit inactivated influenza vaccine. From the RT-PCR reads, TCRdb called clonotypes with MiXCR, one entry per CDR3 protein. The sample yields about 650,000 distinct CDR3 sequences, 12% to 15% seen once. Specimen: PBMCs from blood, collected 14 to 15 days before vaccination. These TCRs come from a man aged 50-59 years who received an inactivated influenza vaccine.

This clonotype was counted a few times. V is TRBV7-9 and J is TRBJ2-7; D remains ambiguous. The CDR3 has 13 amino acids. Trimming cost V 5 bases and J 5 bases, with 13 bases left between them. CDR1 is SEHNR, CDR2 FQNEAQ, per germline (reference sequence). CDR3 nucleotide sequence: TGTGCCAGCAGCCCTCCCCCGAACCACGAGCAGTACTTC. This codes for CASSPPPNHEQYF.

V and J are TRBV6-1 and TRBJ2-5; D is possibly TRBD2 (6 bases). The V gene's germline CDR1 is MNHNS and CDR2 SASEGT. The CDR3 sequence is 16 residues long. V was trimmed by 0 bases and J by 3 bases, leaving 14 bases between them. CDR3 DNA sequence: TGTGCCAGCAGTGAAGCACCGGGACTCTCCAAAGAGACCCAGTACTTC. It yields the protein CASSEAPGLSKETQYF.

This clonotype occurred many times. The chain employs TRBV5-1 and TRBJ2-7; 8 nucleotides match TRBD1. The CDR3 runs to 14 residues. V was pared by 0 bases and J by 3 bases, with 2 bases of the junction left unmatched. Germline V gene data show CDR1 as SGHRS and CDR2 as YFSETQ. CDR3 sequence reads: CASSLGQGHYEQYF. CDR3 nucleotides: TGCGCCAGCAGCTTGGGACAGGGGCACTACGAGCAGTACTTC.

V and J are TRBV28 and TRBJ2-5, with TRBD1 matching over 8 bases. V lost 3 bases and J lost 2; bases outside the gene matches: 14. The CDR3 totals 18 residues. Germline V gene data show CDR1 as MDHEN and CDR2 as SYDVKM. CDR3 protein: CASSFSYALGQGQETQYF. In nucleotides, the CDR3 is TGTGCCAGCAGTTTCTCTTATGCCCTTGGACAGGGACAAGAGACCCAGTACTTC.

This clonotype has a handful of counts. This chain connects TRBV4-1 to TRBJ1-4, with D hard to call. The germline gives CDR1 MGHRA, CDR2 YSYEKL. There are 15 residues in the CDR3. Trimming shortened V by 4 bases and J by 8 bases, and 17 bases separated the two germline ends. Written as DNA, the CDR3 is TGCGCCAGCAGCCCGGTGCGGAATGGAATCGAAAAACTGTTTTTT. Protein sequence: CASSPVRNGIEKLFF.

This chain connects TRBV6-5 to TRBJ2-1, with 11 bases lining up with TRBD1. Losses at the gene ends were 2 bases for V and 7 bases for J; bases not matched to a gene: 4. CDR1 is MNHEY, CDR2 SVGAGI, per germline. The length of the CDR3 is 15 residues. For the CDR3, the DNA is TGTGCCAGCAGTTACGGACAGGGGGCGGGGAATGAGCAGTTCTTC. This sequence encodes CASSYGQGAGNEQFF.

This rearrangement joins TRBV20-1 to TRBJ1-1; possibly TRBD1 for D (5 bases). From germline, CDR1 is DFQATT and CDR2 SNEGSKA (reference sequence). This CDR3 region has 15 residues. Trimming took 0 bases from V and 3 from J, leaving 14 bases between them. In nucleotides, the CDR3 is TGCAGTGCTAGAGAGGGGCTTTCACCCGACACTGAAGCTTTCTTT. Amino acids: CSAREGLSPDTEAFF.

Worth noting for this clonotype: A junction end diverges from the germline sequence, so it may reflect a read error. This chain uses TRBV20-1 with TRBJ2-7, with 13 nucleotides matching TRBD2. The CDR3 consists of 11 residues. Germline-derived CDR1 and CDR2 are DFQATT and SNEGSKA (reference sequence). The CDR3 here is CSAIGLAGVHF. The CDR3 bases are TGCAGTGCTATCGGACTAGCGGGAGTTCACTTC.

V is TRBV6-1 and J is TRBJ1-2; 11 positions agree with TRBD1. The V gene's germline CDR1 is MNHNS and CDR2 SASEGT. The CDR3 runs to 16 residues. With V trimmed by 5 bases and J by 6 bases, 11 bases remained unmatched. The CDR3 loop is CASSPGQGASSDGYTF. In DNA form, the CDR3 reads TGTGCCAGCAGTCCCGGACAGGGGGCATCGTCGGATGGCTACACCTTC.

V is TRBV19 and J is TRBJ2-7, with a weak D call TRBD1 (5 bases). CDR3 length: 13 residues. Germline CDR1 reads LNHDA; CDR2 reads SQIVND (reference sequence). V lost 6 bases and J lost 3, with 12 bases in between. The CDR3 DNA follows: TGTGCCAGTAGCCCCAGGGAAAACTACGAGCAGTACTTC. This sequence encodes CASSPRENYEQYF.

The V and J genes are TRBV20-1 and TRBJ2-7; the match to TRBD2 covers 8 bases. Germline V gene sequence: CDR1 DFQATT, CDR2 SNEGSKA (reference sequence). V was clipped by 6 bases and J by 3 bases; unmatched bases: 10. The CDR3 has 14 residues. CDR3 sequence: CSALISGIDYEQYF. The CDR3 DNA sequence: TGCAGTGCCTTAATTAGCGGGATTGACTACGAGCAGTACTTC.

This chain links TRBV20-1 with TRBJ2-7; D is possibly TRBD1 (7 bases). The CDR3 covers 14 residues. Trimming removed 2 bases from V and 2 bases from J, with 13 bases in between. Germline CDR1 DFQATT, CDR2 SNEGSKA (reference sequence). CDR3 region: CSARIAGGPYEQYF. DNA for the CDR3: TGCAGTGCTAGAATCGCAGGGGGGCCCTACGAGCAGTACTTC.

Many counts were recorded for this clonotype. CDR3 loop: CASSDMGQPNEQFF. CDR3 in DNA: TGTGCCAGCAGCGACATGGGTCAACCTAATGAGCAGTTCTTC. This sequence joins TRBV5-5 and TRBJ2-1; no reliable D call. From germline, CDR1 is SGHKS and CDR2 YYEKEE (reference sequence). The CDR3 is made up of 14 amino acids. Trimming left V 4 bases short and J 7 bases short, with 15 bases between. The full variable domain, in which reference TRBV5-5 and TRBJ2-1 provide the parts outside the CDR3, is DAGVTQSPTHLIKTRGQQVTLRCSPISGHKSVSWYQQVLGQGPQFIFQYYEKEERGRGNFPDRFSARQFPNYSSELNVNALLLGDSALYLCASSDMGQPNEQFFGPGTRLTVL.

Many counts were recorded for this clonotype. The V and J genes are TRBV6-1 and TRBJ1-5, with D hard to call. CDR1 is MNHNS and CDR2 is SASEGT in the germline V gene. V was pared by 5 bases and J by 0 bases, with 5 bases between. The length of the CDR3 is 13 residues. CDR3 protein: CASSPNSNQPQHF. CDR3 sequence (DNA): TGTGCCAGCAGTCCAAATAGCAATCAGCCCCAGCATTTT.

This clonotype came up a few times. The V and J genes are TRBV28 and TRBJ1-2; tentative D call: TRBD1 (6 bases). V was shortened by 5 bases and J by 7 bases, with 14 bases between the two germline ends. The CDR3 length is 13 residues. Germline CDR1 is MDHEN and CDR2 is SYDVKM. CDR3 coding DNA: TGTGCCAGCAGTCCCACAGGGAGGACTGGCTACACCTTC. This translates into CASSPTGRTGYTF.

The chain links TRBV28 to TRBJ2-7; 8 nucleotides match TRBD2. V shed 2 bases and J 2 bases; nucleotides not matched to a gene: 8. Germline-derived CDR1 and CDR2 are MDHEN and SYDVKM. This CDR3 is 16 amino acids long. The CDR3 region is CASSLKRAGGAYEQYF. Written as DNA, the CDR3 is TGTGCCAGCAGTTTAAAGCGGGCGGGAGGTGCCTACGAGCAGTACTTC. The full variable domain, its missing parts supplied by reference TRBV28 and TRBJ2-7, is DVKVTQSSRYLVKRTGEKVFLECVQDMDHENMFWYRQDPGLGLRLIYFSYDVKMKEKGDIPEGYSVSREKKERFSLILESASTNQTSMYLCASSLKRAGGAYEQYFGPGTRLTVT.

This clonotype was observed at least ten times. The CDR3 reads CASSEFEGLGTDTQYF. CDR3 sequence (DNA): TGTGCCAGCAGTGAATTTGAGGGCCTGGGCACAGATACGCAGTATTTT. The chain employs TRBV25-1 and TRBJ2-3; the D gene is possibly TRBD2 (5 bases). Germline V CDR1 and CDR2: MGHDK, SYGVNS. The V end was cut by 1 base, the J end by 1 base, with 12 bases between. This CDR3 has 16 residues.

In its sample, this clonotype was seen a few times. The J gene is TRBJ2-7, the V gene TRBV9; TRBD2 agrees at 8 bases. Trimming took 4 bases from V and 2 from J; bases not matched to a gene: 8. The CDR3 totals 15 residues. Germline CDR1 SGDLS, CDR2 YYNGEE. The CDR3 protein is CASSLSGTPTYEQYF. CDR3 in DNA: TGTGCCAGCAGCCTTAGCGGGACCCCGACCTACGAGCAGTACTTC. The full variable domain, in which reference TRBV9 and TRBJ2-7 provide the parts outside the CDR3, is DSGVTQTPKHLITATGQRVTLRCSPRSGDLSVYWYQQSLDQGLQFLIQYYNGEERAKGNILERFSAQQFPDLHSELNLSSLELGDSALYFCASSLSGTPTYEQYFGPGTRLTVT.

This clonotype has a handful of counts. The chain recombines TRBV10-3 with TRBJ2-5; the D gene is possibly TRBD2 (7 bases). Germline V gene lookup returns CDR1 ENHRY and CDR2 SYGVKD. Between the trimmed V and J ends, which lost 6 bases and 2 bases, there was a span of 13 bases. The CDR3 covers 14 residues. CDR3: CAIRSGGPQETQYF. The CDR3 DNA reads TGTGCCATCAGGTCCGGGGGGCCTCAAGAGACCCAGTACTTC.

V gene TRBV7-2 combines with J gene TRBJ1-2, with TRBD1 matching over 9 bases. The CDR3 sequence is 15 residues long. The V and J ends lost 3 bases and 4 bases, in that order; junction bases with no gene match: 6. The V gene's germline CDR1 is SGHTA and CDR2 FQGNSA. This chain's CDR3 is CASSLGTGTIYGYTF. CDR3 DNA sequence: TGTGCCAGCAGCTTGGGGACAGGGACAATCTATGGCTACACCTTC.